This T cell receptor beta chain was retrieved from a study of T cell repertoires in aging, cancer and after chemotherapy (dated by TCRdb to about 2019). Study-level background: Donors spanned six age groups from 30 or younger to 70 or older, with at least three individuals per group. In the solid tumor group, the paired samples taken before and after chemotherapy came from patients with brain tumors (glioblastoma) who were receiving therapy based on temozolomide. Some 9 million TCR reads were contained in the full dataset. To look at immunoaging and at how T cells reconstitute after chemotherapy, the study profiled TCR beta repertoires in peripheral blood from both healthy donors and cancer patients. The cohort comprised around 220 cancer patients, roughly 94 with hematological and 110 to 130 with solid cancers, plus 95 healthy donors as a reference group. General findings and caveats noted by the study authors: Median generation probability increased over the chemotherapy interval in both cancer cohorts, suggesting repertoire reconstitution through rebound thymic output. In healthy donors, the decline in TCR diversity with age was mainly due to loss of richness, whereas in cancer patients loss of evenness also played a role. According to the authors, the repertoire data do not permit conclusions about immunological memory after chemotherapy. Compared with age-matched healthy donors, untreated patients with either hematological or solid cancers had significantly lower TCR diversity in the blood along with higher clonality.

Rearranged TRB sequences spanning V, D and J segments were amplified by multiplex touch-down PCR using a mixed TRB-A/B primer pool. Illumina adapters and sample indices were attached to the amplicons in two consecutive PCR reactions using Phusion HS II polymerase. Amplicons were gel-purified with the NucleoSpin Gel and PCR Clean-up kit, then checked with Qubit and an Agilent 2100 Bioanalyzer. Sequencing of the libraries was done on an Illumina MiSeq with paired-end, single-indexed 600-cycle runs. The authors' analysis ran thus. MiXCR versions 2.12 and 3.0.5 were used to process the TRB sequences. Each unique CDR3 nucleotide sequence was treated as one clone, and only productive sequences with two or more reads were kept. Shannon diversity, evenness, clonality (one minus evenness), and alpha-parameterized diversity profiles from alpha 0 to 5 were included as repertoire metrics. The IGoR algorithm was used to compute generation probabilities of clones in paired pre- and post-chemotherapy samples. TCRdb handled the public reads itself, with Q25 trimming in fastp and clone calling in MiXCR, and kept productive beta chains. Merged by CDR3 protein, the rows form single entries marked with the most common genes and DNA. V and J calls and clone size were set by TCRdb, not the authors. Within this sample are more than 2,500 distinct CDR3 sequences, with around 20% of them counted one time only. Of the sample, about 3.2% is held by the ten largest clones.

TCR beta rearrangements were amplified from genomic DNA extracted from peripheral blood rather than from sorted cells or RNA. This clonotype was picked up a small number of times. It has no known antigen specificity. Per-base qualities were not stored, and no clone one base away is much larger. The CDR3 goes from the cysteine to the phenylalanine over 15 residues. Kept here is only the CDR3 DNA, which spans 45 bases and is read in frame from base 1. CDR1 is given as KGHSH and CDR2 as LQKENI, both from the germline V gene. The V end gives up 3 bases and the J end 5 bases, leaving 7 bases in the junction not matched to a gene.

The sequenced material came from blood. This TCR derives from a human donor with a solid tumor. The V and J segments used are TRBV18 and TRBJ1-5; the central 7 bases match TRBD1. The bases read TGTGCCAGCTCACCGCGGCAGGGGGGCGATCAGCCCCAGCATTTT. It translates to CASSPRQGGDQPQHF.